This TCR beta chain was captured in a study of blood T cell repertoires in COVID-19. At the level of the study: Spain, Italy and the United States supplied samples that represented acute and convalescent COVID-19.

Repertoires were generated with immunoSEQ multiplex PCR, while TCRdb's copy carries only in-frame clones and drops some. The table records roughly 50,000 clones, just under 80% of them present only once. Germline V gene data show CDR1 as PRHDT and CDR2 as FYEKMQ (reference sequence). J lost 10 bases, V lost 4 bases, and 5 bases had no gene match. The CDR3 totals 14 residues. This TCR was sampled from a human donor with active or convalescent COVID-19. The donor label of this sample is uncertain. V and J are TRBV13 and TRBJ1-6; TRBD1 agrees at 9 bases. The sequencing input was peripheral blood. The CDR3 region has the DNA TGTGCCAGCAGCTCGACAGGGGGAAACTCACCCCTCCACTTT. Amino acids: CASSSTGGNSPLHF.